Below, 20 T cell receptor beta chains from the same sample are listed, as sequenced in a study of response to subunit inactivated influenza vaccine. TCRdb re-analysed the RT-PCR reads in MiXCR, keeping a single row per CDR3 protein. The sample holds about 650,000 distinct CDR3 sequences; around 15% are singletons and the top ten take less than 9%. This sample comprised PBMCs from blood, obtained less than 15 days before vaccination. These receptors came from a middle-aged man who received an inactivated influenza vaccine.

This clonotype was seen more than once but under ten times. This chain connects TRBV7-8 to TRBJ2-1, with 9 positions matching TRBD2. The germline gives CDR1 SGHVS, CDR2 FQNEAQ. There are 16 residues in the CDR3. After removal of 7 bases from V and 7 bases from J, the junction contained 14 bases not matched to a gene. For the CDR3, the DNA is TGTGCCAGCACCCTGGTGCGGGAGGGCCTTGGGAATGAGCAGTTCTTC. Protein sequence: CASTLVREGLGNEQFF.

This clonotype was observed a few times. Here the CDR3 DNA reads TGTGCCATCAGTGGACAGGGGTCCAATCAGCCCCAGCATTTT. Translating it yields CAISGQGSNQPQHF. V usage is TRBV10-3 and J usage is TRBJ1-5, with 8 bases identical to TRBD1. The CDR3 has 14 residues. The J segment lost 3 bases and the V segment lost 4 bases, leaving 2 bases of the junction unmatched. Germline V gene lookup returns CDR1 ENHRY and CDR2 SYGVKD.

The CDR3 coding sequence is TGCGCCAGCAGCCAATCCGTGCTGGGGAGCACAGATACGCAGTATTTT. It translates to CASSQSVLGSTDTQYF. The chain is built from TRBV4-3 and TRBJ2-3; unclear D gene. The CDR3 loop spans 16 amino acids. Trimming removed 2 bases from V and 0 bases from J, with 12 bases in between. Germline-derived CDR1 and CDR2 are LGHNA and YSLEER.

This clonotype was counted at least ten times. The V call is TRBV3-1, the J call TRBJ2-6; the match to TRBD1 covers 8 bases. The V segment lost 4 bases and the J segment 4 bases; nucleotides outside the gene matches: 9. This CDR3 spans 17 amino acids. CDR1 LGHDT and CDR2 YNNKEL come from the germline V gene (reference sequence). The CDR3 nucleotides read TGTGCCAGCAGCCGATCCCCGGACAGGGCCGGGGCCAACGTCCTGACTTTC. Protein sequence: CASSRSPDRAGANVLTF.

This clonotype has a count of ten or more. V and J are TRBV11-1 and TRBJ2-1, with TRBD1 matching 7 bases. Per the germline V gene, CDR1 is SGHAT and CDR2 is FQDESV (reference sequence). CDR3 length: 19 amino acids. After removal of 2 bases from V and 4 bases from J, the junction contained 17 bases not matched to a gene. The CDR3 DNA reads TGTGCCAGCAGCTTAAGGGGGACAGAGGACCCTCTACTTTACAATGAGCAGTTCTTC. Its translation is CASSLRGTEDPLLYNEQFF.

This clonotype was recorded many times. The chain recombines TRBV12-3 or TRBV12-4 with TRBJ2-3; TRBD1 matches 10 bases. The CDR3 has 15 residues. The ends lost 2 bases at V and 4 bases at J; junction bases unmatched: 3. The CDR3 reads CASSLKTGGADTQYF. The CDR3 DNA is TGTGCCAGCAGTTTAAAGACAGGGGGCGCAGATACGCAGTATTTT.

This clonotype was recorded a few times. The V and J genes are TRBV30 and TRBJ1-1; D is unresolved. The germline V gene encodes CDR1 GTSNPN and CDR2 SVGIG (reference sequence). V shed 4 bases and J shed 0 bases, with 12 bases lying between them. CDR3 length: 14 amino acids. The DNA of the CDR3 is TGTGCCTGGACCGCTGGACCGTTGAACACTGAAGCTTTCTTT. This gives the protein CAWTAGPLNTEAFF.

This clonotype showed up just a few times. This sequence joins TRBV20-1 and TRBJ1-1; 7 nucleotides line up with TRBD1. J lost 3 bases, V lost 3 bases, and 7 bases had no gene match. Germline-derived CDR1 and CDR2 are DFQATT and SNEGSKA (reference sequence). CDR3 length equals 14 residues. The chain's CDR3 is CSAREQGRDTEAFF. CDR3 coding DNA: TGCAGTGCTAGGGAACAGGGGAGGGACACTGAAGCTTTCTTT.

This clonotype was observed a few times. The CDR3 protein is CASSLTSGRTGGELFF. CDR3 nucleotide sequence: TGTGCCAGCAGTTTGACTAGCGGGAGGACGGGCGGGGAGCTGTTTTTT. The V gene is TRBV6-2 or TRBV6-3, the J gene TRBJ2-2; 13 bases align to TRBD2. Germline trimming cut 4 bases from V and 7 bases from J; bases unmatched to any gene: 6. This CDR3 is built from 16 residues. Germline assignment: CDR1 MNHEY and CDR2 SVGEGT.

This clonotype was detected many times. V gene TRBV6-2 or TRBV6-3 combines with J gene TRBJ2-1, with 10 positions matching TRBD2. V lost 5 bases to trimming and J lost 5 bases; unmatched junction nucleotides: 9. The CDR3 runs to 16 residues. Germline V gene data show CDR1 as MNHEY and CDR2 as SVGEGT. The CDR3 sequence: CASSRAGTSVHNEQFF. Written as DNA, the CDR3 is TGTGCCAGCAGTAGAGCCGGGACTAGCGTCCACAATGAGCAGTTCTTC.

The chain links TRBV6-5 to TRBJ2-7, with D tentatively TRBD1 or TRBD2 (5 bases each). This CDR3 comprises 19 residues. V lost 0 bases, J lost 4 bases, and 25 bases lay in between. Looked up from germline, CDR1 is MNHEY and CDR2 is SVGAGI. Here the CDR3 DNA reads TGTGCCAGCAGTTACTCATCTCTAGGGACGCACGAGTTGAGGTACGAGCAGTACTTC. Protein: CASSYSSLGTHELRYEQYF.

This clonotype was seen repeatedly, ten times or more. The V call is TRBV19, the J call TRBJ2-4; 7 bases are a match to TRBD1. The CDR3 is 15 residues long. V lost 7 bases to trimming and J lost 6 bases; unmatched junction nucleotides: 12. Germline V CDR1 and CDR2: LNHDA, SQIVND (reference sequence). DNA for the CDR3: TGTGCCAGTACCCTGAAGGGGTCAGGGGGAAACATTCAGTACTTC. Translated: CASTLKGSGGNIQYF.

This chain uses TRBV7-2 with TRBJ2-3; tentatively, D is TRBD1 (5 bases). Germline V gene sequence: CDR1 SGHTA, CDR2 FQGNSA. The V end lost 1 base, the J end lost 0 bases, and 11 bases lay between the germline ends. This CDR3 region has 16 residues. CDR3 DNA sequence: TGTGCCAGCAGCTTAGGGCAAGGACAAAGCACAGATACGCAGTATTTT. Translated, it gives CASSLGQGQSTDTQYF.

The chain joins TRBV7-2 to TRBJ2-4, with D perhaps assigned TRBD1 or TRBD2 (5 bases each). V dropped 3 bases and J dropped 8 bases, with 11 bases sitting between them. CDR1 SGHTA and CDR2 FQGNSA come from the germline V gene. This CDR3 contains 13 residues. In DNA form, the CDR3 reads TGTGCCAGCAGCTTCCAGATGGGGGACATTCAGTACTTC. Translated: CASSFQMGDIQYF.

This clonotype was seen a handful of times. J is TRBJ2-5 and V is TRBV6-6; D might be TRBD1 or TRBD2, each matching 5 bases. The CDR3 is 13 amino acids. Germline CDR1 reads MNHNY; CDR2 reads SVGAGI (reference sequence). V lost 7 bases and J 5 bases, leaving 14 bases between the germline ends. The CDR3 region is CASNPGRLETQYF. DNA of the CDR3: TGTGCCAGCAATCCGGGGCGCTTGGAGACCCAGTACTTC.

The rearrangement uses TRBV27 and TRBJ2-7; weak D call: TRBD2 (6 bases). V was clipped by 4 bases and J by 2 bases, with 12 bases between them. The germline V gene has CDR1 MNHEY and CDR2 SMNVEV (reference sequence). This CDR3 is built from 14 residues. This CDR3 reads CASSWRGGTYEQYF. DNA of the CDR3: TGTGCCAGCAGTTGGAGGGGAGGCACCTACGAGCAGTACTTC.

In its sample, this clonotype was seen a few times. The J gene is TRBJ2-2, the V gene TRBV5-1; D gene unclear. CDR3 size: 18 residues. The germline CDR1 and CDR2 sequences are SGHRS and YFSETQ. The V gene lost 0 bases and the J gene lost 2 bases, with 17 bases spanning the gap. The CDR3 DNA is TGCGCCAGCAGCTTGGAAACTTCCCGAGCCTTAAACACCGGGGAGCTGTTTTTT. Amino acid sequence: CASSLETSRALNTGELFF.

This clonotype was counted many times. This chain links TRBV2 with TRBJ2-7; D gene uncertain. This CDR3 has 14 residues. Trimming took off 3 bases at V and 3 bases at J, with 12 bases between the two ends. CDR1 is SNHLY and CDR2 is FYNNEI in the germline V gene. The CDR3 reads CASSDPPISYEQYF. In DNA form, the CDR3 reads TGTGCCAGCAGTGACCCGCCGATCAGCTACGAGCAGTACTTC.

This chain uses TRBV27 with TRBJ1-4, with D maybe TRBD1 (5 bases). Germline lookup yields CDR1 MNHEY and CDR2 SMNVEV (reference sequence). V dropped 1 base and J dropped 7 bases, with 22 bases sitting between them. CDR3 length: 18 amino acids. CDR3 sequence reads: CASSLFGTGVGLGEKLFF. Written as DNA, the CDR3 is TGTGCCAGCAGTTTATTTGGGACCGGGGTCGGGCTAGGTGAAAAACTGTTTTTT.

This clonotype was recorded a few times. V usage is TRBV20-1 and J usage is TRBJ1-5; 9 bases align to TRBD1. V lost 3 bases, J lost 4 bases, and 4 bases stayed unmatched. Germline V gives CDR1 DFQATT, CDR2 SNEGSKA (reference sequence). CDR3 length equals 14 residues. This CDR3 is CSARRTGVNQPQHF. CDR3 DNA: TGCAGTGCTAGGAGGACAGGGGTTAATCAGCCCCAGCATTTT.